Shown below are 24 T cell receptor beta chains from a single sample sequenced in a study of blood T cell repertoires in COVID-19. Profiled with immunoSEQ multiplex PCR; TCRdb holds only in-frame clones, not every one. The sample records approximately 110,000 clones, approximately 87% being singletons. Sequencing used peripheral blood. These TCRs come from an older woman with acute or convalescent COVID-19.

The J gene is TRBJ1-1, the V gene TRBV28; D uncertain. Trimming removed 7 bases from V and 2 bases from J, with 20 bases in between. Germline assignment: CDR1 MDHEN and CDR2 SYDVKM. This CDR3 spans 16 amino acids. In DNA, the CDR3 is TGTGCCAGCACCTCGTCCGCGGTCCCCCGAAACACTGAAGCTTTCTTT. Translating gives CASTSSAVPRNTEAFF.

In DNA, the CDR3 is TGTGCCACCAGCGGACGCCGGACGGGGGGTAACACCGGGGAGCTGTTTTTT. It codes for CATSGRRTGGNTGELFF. This rearrangement joins TRBV15 to TRBJ2-2, with 7 bases matching TRBD2. CDR1 LNHNV and CDR2 YYDKDF come from the germline V gene (reference sequence). This CDR3 region has 17 residues. Trimming removed 5 bases from V and 2 bases from J; junction bases left unmatched: 11.

The rearrangement links TRBV3-1 (or the pseudogene TRBV3-2) to TRBJ2-7; 8 nucleotides match TRBD2. The trim removed 1 base at V and 0 bases at J, leaving 2 bases unmatched. Germline V CDR1 and CDR2: LGHDT, YNNKEL (reference sequence). The length of the CDR3 is 15 residues. CDR3 in DNA: TGTGCCAGCAGCCAAGGACTAGCGTCCTCCTACGAGCAGTACTTC. Translating gives CASSQGLASSYEQYF.

This clone was counted many times. V gene TRBV5-1 combines with J gene TRBJ2-7; possibly TRBD1 for D (6 bases). The CDR3 is 14 residues long. Germline CDR1 is SGHRS and CDR2 is YFSETQ. V lost 4 bases, J lost 7 bases, and 18 bases lay in between. CDR3 region: CASSPPRQAGEQYF. The CDR3 nucleotides are TGCGCCAGCAGCCCCCCCCGACAGGCTGGGGAGCAGTACTTC.

The chain couples TRBV30 to TRBJ1-1, with D possibly being TRBD1 (5 bases). Trimming took 0 bases from V and 4 from J, leaving 9 bases between them. The CDR3 spans 13 residues. Germline V gene data show CDR1 as GTSNPN and CDR2 as SVGIG (reference sequence). In DNA form, the CDR3 reads TGTGCCTGGAGTGTACCAGGGTTCACTGAAGCTTTCTTT. This sequence encodes CAWSVPGFTEAFF.

The chain employs TRBV6-5 and TRBJ1-2; TRBD1 agrees at 8 bases. V gave up 7 bases and J gave up 2 bases; unmatched junction bases: 3. In germline, CDR1 is MNHEY, CDR2 SVGAGI. The CDR3 consists of 13 residues. CDR3 bases: TGTGCCAGCAAACAGGGGGTGAACTATGGCTACACCTTC. This codes for CASKQGVNYGYTF.

This chain connects TRBV11-2 to TRBJ1-2; TRBD1 agrees at 7 bases. The germline V gene encodes CDR1 SGHAT and CDR2 FQNNGV. V lost 4 bases and J lost 2; bases outside the gene matches: 7. This CDR3 comprises 15 residues. The CDR3 reads CASSSPEGANYGYTF. The CDR3 DNA follows: TGTGCCAGCAGCTCCCCAGAGGGGGCCAACTATGGCTACACCTTC.

This chain connects TRBV5-4 to TRBJ1-6; D is ambiguous. The CDR3 is 13 residues long. With 4 bases removed from V and 7 bases from J, the gap between germline ends came to 9 bases. Germline CDR1 SGHNT, CDR2 YYREEE (reference sequence). CDR3 residues: CASSLDRNSPLHF. In DNA, the CDR3 is TGTGCCAGCAGCCTTGATCGGAATTCACCCCTCCACTTT.

The CDR3 DNA reads TGTGCCAGCAGGCCCGCGGGAGGCCCCACAGATACGCAGTATTTT. Translated, it gives CASRPAGGPTDTQYF. The gene calls are TRBV2 and TRBJ2-3; 8 bases agree with TRBD2. Germline values: CDR1 SNHLY, CDR2 FYNNEI. Trimming cost V 6 bases and J 2 bases; bases outside gene matches: 7. This CDR3 region has 15 residues.

The chain combines TRBV14 with TRBJ1-5; a weak D match, TRBD1 (5 bases). From germline, CDR1 is SGHDN and CDR2 FVKESK. This CDR3 has 16 residues. Trimming took 0 bases from V and 2 from J, leaving 11 bases between them. The CDR3 coding sequence is TGTGCCAGCAGCCAAGATCCAAAAGGGGGCAATCAGCCCCAGCATTTT. The encoded protein is CASSQDPKGGNQPQHF.

This chain connects TRBV27 to TRBJ1-4, with D unclear. Germline values: CDR1 MNHEY, CDR2 SMNVEV (reference sequence). V lost 7 bases and J 3 bases, leaving 12 bases between the germline ends. CDR3 length: 14 amino acids. CDR3 nucleotides: TGTGCCAGCACCGCGTCGACTCCTAATGAAAAACTGTTTTTT. Protein product: CASTASTPNEKLFF. The variable domain in full, completed from reference TRBV27 and TRBJ1-4, reads EAQVTQNPRYLITVTGKKLTVTCSQNMNHEYMSWYRQDPGLGLRQIYYSMNVEVTDKGDVPEGYKVSRKEKRNFPLILESPSPNQTSLYFCASTASTPNEKLFFGSGTQLSVL.

This sequence joins TRBV4-2 and TRBJ1-5, with D possibly being TRBD1 (6 bases). The germline V gene has CDR1 LGHNA and CDR2 YNFKEQ. V was clipped by 4 bases and J by 13 bases, with 17 bases between them. The CDR3 consists of 13 residues. The DNA for the CDR3 is TGTGCCAGCAGCCGTCAAGTGACAGGCTTACAGCATTTT. As protein: CASSRQVTGLQHF.

There are a few counts of this clone. DNA for the CDR3: TGTGCCATCAGACAGGATCCGAACTATGGCTACACCTTC. It specifies CAIRQDPNYGYTF. The chain carries TRBV10-3 and TRBJ1-2, with D tentatively TRBD1 (5 bases). Germline CDR1 is ENHRY and CDR2 is SYGVKD. The CDR3 spans 13 residues. Trimming removed 6 bases from V and 2 bases from J, with 10 bases in between.

The rearrangement uses TRBV24-1 and TRBJ1-5, with a weak D call TRBD1 (6 bases). The V end lost 3 bases, the J end lost 6 bases, and 11 bases lay between the germline ends. The germline CDR1 and CDR2 sequences are KGHDR and SFDVKD. The CDR3 is 14 residues long. This chain's CDR3 is CATSDNRASQPQHF. The CDR3 region has the DNA TGTGCCACCAGTGATAACAGGGCTAGTCAGCCCCAGCATTTT.

The chain links TRBV6-2 or TRBV6-3 to TRBJ1-2; 7 nucleotides match TRBD1. Trimming removed 6 bases from V and 3 bases from J; junction bases left unmatched: 7. Germline V CDR1 and CDR2: MNHEY, SVGEGT. The CDR3 has 14 residues. The CDR3 spells CASSATGQYYGYTF. The CDR3 region has the DNA TGTGCCAGCAGCGCGACAGGGCAGTACTATGGCTACACCTTC.

The rearrangement joins TRBV7-3 to TRBJ2-7, with a possible D match to TRBD2 (5 bases). Germline loops: CDR1 SGHTA, CDR2 FQGTGA. CDR3 length equals 15 residues. V was clipped by 4 bases and J by 6 bases, with 19 bases between them. As DNA, the CDR3 is TGTGCCAGCAGCTCGAACCCTCCTAACCTAGCCGAGCAGTACTTC. Its translation: CASSSNPPNLAEQYF.

This clone was detected only a few times. The genes are TRBV3-1 (or the pseudogene TRBV3-2) and TRBJ1-4; 9 bases align to TRBD1. V gave up 6 bases and J gave up 8 bases; unmatched junction bases: 7. The CDR3 loop spans 14 amino acids. Looked up from germline, CDR1 is LGHDT and CDR2 is YNNKEL (reference sequence). DNA for the CDR3: TGTGCCAGCAGGCTTGGACAGGGGTCAGAAAAACTGTTTTTT. Translation: CASRLGQGSEKLFF.

V is TRBV28 and J is TRBJ2-1, with 9 bases that match TRBD2. The V gene end was trimmed by 9 bases and the J gene end by 6 bases; junction bases not matched to a gene: 6. The CDR3 has 13 residues. Germline lookup yields CDR1 MDHEN and CDR2 SYDVKM. The chain's CDR3 is CASSGSEANEQFF. The CDR3, as DNA: TGTGCCAGTAGCGGGAGCGAAGCCAATGAGCAGTTCTTC.

This chain joins TRBV23-1 and TRBJ2-7; D unresolved. TRBV23-1 is an open reading frame whose function is uncertain. The CDR3 sequence is 10 residues long. The V and J ends lost 6 bases and 5 bases respectively, with 5 bases between them. The CDR3: CASRHDEQYF. The CDR3 bases are TGCGCCAGCAGACACGACGAGCAGTACTTC.

This sequence joins TRBV9 and TRBJ2-1; D is perhaps TRBD2 (5 bases). V was clipped by 0 bases and J by 5 bases, with 12 bases between them. The germline gives CDR1 SGDLS, CDR2 YYNGEE. The CDR3 totals 15 residues. CDR3 amino acids: CASSVEGRVDNEQFF. In nucleotides, the CDR3 is TGTGCCAGCAGCGTAGAAGGGCGGGTGGACAATGAGCAGTTCTTC.

The chain couples TRBV18 to TRBJ1-1; no clear D gene. Trimming took off 2 bases at V and 1 base at J, with 8 bases between the two ends. The CDR3 spans 14 residues. CDR1 and CDR2 from the germline V gene are KGHSH and LQKENI. The CDR3 nucleotides read TGTGCCAGCTCACCAGAGGGCTCGAACACTGAAGCTTTCTTT. As protein: CASSPEGSNTEAFF. Variable domain in full (rest from reference TRBV18 and TRBJ1-1): NAGVMQNPRHLVRRRGQEARLRCSPMKGHSHVYWYRQLPEEGLKFMVYLQKENIIDESGMPKERFSAEFPKEGPSILRIQQVVRGDSAAYFCASSPEGSNTEAFFGQGTRLTVV.

J is TRBJ1-2 and V is TRBV7-8; tentative D call: TRBD1 (6 bases). With 5 bases removed from V and 4 bases from J, the gap between germline ends came to 14 bases. The CDR3 contains 14 residues. Germline V gene lookup returns CDR1 SGHVS and CDR2 FQNEAQ. The CDR3 loop is CASSPRTATYGYTF. The CDR3 DNA reads as TGTGCCAGCAGCCCTCGGACAGCCACCTATGGCTACACCTTC.

The chain recombines TRBV28 with TRBJ1-5; 8 bases are shared with TRBD1. CDR3 size: 15 residues. V shed 5 bases, J shed 3 bases, and the junction held 6 bases outside the gene matches. The germline V gene has CDR1 MDHEN and CDR2 SYDVKM. The CDR3 DNA sequence: TGTGCCAGCAGTATAACGACAGGGGCCAATCAGCCCCAGCATTTT. The encoded protein is CASSITTGANQPQHF.

The genes are TRBV7-9 and TRBJ1-4, with 7 bases identical to TRBD1. The junction had 9 bases not matched to a gene; V was cut back by 5 bases and J by 3 bases. The CDR3 runs to 16 residues. Germline CDR1 is SEHNR and CDR2 is FQNEAQ (reference sequence). Here the CDR3 DNA reads TGTGCCAGCAGCCCCCACTACAGGGGCCCTAATGAAAAACTGTTTTTT. Translation gives CASSPHYRGPNEKLFF.